These T cell receptor beta chains were read from a single sample in a study of CD8 T cells in ankylosing spondylitis. TCRdb analysed the 5' RACE reads with MiXCR anew, one entry per CDR3 protein. The data contain about 200,000 distinct CDR3 sequences, roughly 24% of them seen just once; the ten biggest clones take up 5% to 8%. The sequencing sample was made of blood, either unsorted or a sorted T cell fraction (not recorded which). The receptors derive from a male donor with ankylosing spondylitis or in good health (not recorded which). The CDR3 runs from the conserved cysteine through the conserved F or W. A D gene is named only where the DNA matches it firmly. Expanded clones get a size class; other rows say once, few or many, or leave the size out.

V: TRBV20-1
D: TRBD1
J: TRBJ2-7
size: many
DNA: TGCAGTGCTGGACAGGGCACCTACGAGCAGTACTTC
CDR3: CSAGQGTYEQYF

V: TRBV3-1
D: TRBD1
J: TRBJ1-2
size: many
DNA: TGTGCCAGCAGCCCACAATCCGACAGGGCGGGTGACTCCTTC
CDR3: CASSPQSDRAGDSF

V: TRBV20-1
D: .
J: TRBJ2-7
size: few
DNA: TGCAGTGCTAGAGATCAACTTCGCGGGTGGGAGCAGTACTTC
CDR3: CSARDQLRGWEQYF

V: TRBV6-2/TRBV6-3
D: TRBD1
J: TRBJ2-4
size: many
DNA: TGTGCCAGCACTCTCGCAGGGGGCGCGGCCAAAAACATTCAGTACTTC
CDR3: CASTLAGGAAKNIQYF

V: TRBV6-1
D: TRBD1
J: TRBJ2-5
size: .
DNA: TGTGCCAGCAACCTCGACAGGGGGCGAGGACAAGAGACCCAGTACTTC
CDR3: CASNLDRGRGQETQYF

V: TRBV10-3
D: .
J: TRBJ1-1
size: many
DNA: TGTGCCATCAAATTGACGGGGCCCGACACTGAAGCTTTCTTT
CDR3: CAIKLTGPDTEAFF

V: TRBV12-3/TRBV12-4
D: TRBD2
J: TRBJ2-7
size: .
DNA: TGTGCCAGCAGCAGACTAGCAAGCGAGCAGTACTTC
CDR3: CASSRLASEQYF

V: TRBV10-3
D: .
J: TRBJ1-1
size: many
DNA: TGTGCCATCAGCATAACTGACAGGAACACTGAAGCTTTCTTT
CDR3: CAISITDRNTEAFF

V: TRBV20-1
D: .
J: TRBJ2-1
size: .
DNA: TGCAGTGCTAGGAAAGCTAGCTCCTACAATGAGCAGTTCTTC
CDR3: CSARKASSYNEQFF

V: TRBV12-3/TRBV12-4
D: .
J: TRBJ1-5
size: many
DNA: TGTGCCAGCAGCTCCAATCAGGGGACCAATCAGCCCCAGCATTTT
CDR3: CASSSNQGTNQPQHF

V: TRBV6-2/TRBV6-3
D: .
J: TRBJ2-5
size: .
DNA: TGTGCCAGCAGTTACGGGACACTGGAGACCCAGTACTTC
CDR3: CASSYGTLETQYF

V: TRBV20-1
D: .
J: TRBJ2-2
size: few
DNA: TGCAGTGCTAGAGAGGCGGCCGGGGAGCTGTTTTTT
CDR3: CSAREAAGELFF

V: TRBV2
D: TRBD1
J: TRBJ1-5
size: few
DNA: TGTGCCAGCACCCCCGGACAGGGCAATCAGCCCCAGCATTTT
CDR3: CASTPGQGNQPQHF

V: TRBV5-1
D: .
J: TRBJ1-1
size: many
DNA: TGCGCCAGCAGCCCCCAGGGATTCAACACTGAAGCTTTCTTT
CDR3: CASSPQGFNTEAFF

V: TRBV24-1
D: TRBD1
J: TRBJ2-6
size: many
DNA: TGTGCCACCTCTCGGACAGGGGCGTCTGGGGCCAACGTCCTGACTTTC
CDR3: CATSRTGASGANVLTF

V: TRBV7-2
D: .
J: TRBJ1-1
size: many
DNA: TGTGCCAGCAGCTTAGCCGCGGGACACCCGAACACTGAAGCTTTCTTT
CDR3: CASSLAAGHPNTEAFF

V: TRBV11-3
D: .
J: TRBJ2-5
size: few
DNA: TGTGCCAGCAGCTTAGAGGGCAAGAAGCAAGAGACCCAGTACTTC
CDR3: CASSLEGKKQETQYF

V: TRBV27
D: .
J: TRBJ1-2
size: many
DNA: TGTGCCAGCAGTCACCTACAGGGTGGCTACACCTTC
CDR3: CASSHLQGGYTF

V: TRBV27
D: .
J: TRBJ2-5
size: many
DNA: TGTGCCAGCAGTTTAGGGGACCGGGAGACCCAGTACTTC
CDR3: CASSLGDRETQYF

V: TRBV20-1
D: .
J: TRBJ1-5
size: many
DNA: TGCAGTGCTAGAGGAAGGTGGGCCGGCAATCAGCCCCAGCATTTT
CDR3: CSARGRWAGNQPQHF

V: TRBV12-3/TRBV12-4
D: .
J: TRBJ1-1
size: .
DNA: TGTGCCAGCAGTTTAAGGGGTGCTGAAGCTTTCTTT
CDR3: CASSLRGAEAFF

V: TRBV5-1
D: TRBD1
J: TRBJ2-6
size: .
DNA: TGCGCCAGCAGCCTAGGACAGGGCAACTCTGGGGCCAACGTCCTGACTTTC
CDR3: CASSLGQGNSGANVLTF

V: TRBV5-5
D: .
J: TRBJ2-1
size: .
DNA: TGTGCCAGCAGCTTGGGGTCGGAGGGTGAGCAGTTCTTC
CDR3: CASSLGSEGEQFF

V: TRBV5-8
D: TRBD2
J: TRBJ2-3
size: many
DNA: TGTGCCAGCAGCTCCTGGACTAGCGGCCTCGCAGATACGCAGTATTTT
CDR3: CASSSWTSGLADTQYF

V: TRBV6-5
D: .
J: TRBJ2-5
size: .
DNA: TGTGCCAGCAGTTACGGAGGTTTCCGCGGGGAAGAGACCCAGTACTTC
CDR3: CASSYGGFRGEETQYF

V: TRBV7-3
D: TRBD2
J: TRBJ2-3
size: .
DNA: TGTGCCAGCAGCAGCCCGGGACTAGCGGGAGGGCCGACAGATACGCAGTATTTT
CDR3: CASSSPGLAGGPTDTQYF

V: TRBV10-3
D: .
J: TRBJ2-7
size: many
DNA: TGTGCCATCAGTGGAGCGAGGACAAACTCCTACGAGCAGTACTTC
CDR3: CAISGARTNSYEQYF

V: TRBV29-1
D: .
J: TRBJ2-1
size: .
DNA: TGCAGCGTTTTGGGGGAGAGCTCCTACAATGAGCAGTTCTTC
CDR3: CSVLGESSYNEQFF

V: TRBV7-6
D: .
J: TRBJ2-5
size: .
DNA: TGTGCCAGCAGCTTAGAATCACAGATAGAGTGGGAGACCCAGTACTTC
CDR3: CASSLESQIEWETQYF

V: TRBV29-1
D: TRBD1
J: TRBJ1-2
size: once
DNA: TGCAGCGCGACCCGACAGGGATATGGCTACACCTTC
CDR3: CSATRQGYGYTF

V: TRBV20-1
D: TRBD2
J: TRBJ2-3
size: many
DNA: TGCAGTGCTAGAGCGGCTAGCGGGAGGCACGGCACAGATACGCAGTATTTT
CDR3: CSARAASGRHGTDTQYF

V: TRBV4-3
D: .
J: TRBJ2-5
size: many
DNA: TGCGCCAGCAGCCAAGGGGGAGTAGCCCAAGAGACCCAGTACTTC
CDR3: CASSQGGVAQETQYF

V: TRBV5-1
D: TRBD2
J: TRBJ2-2
size: many
DNA: TGCGCCAGCAGCTTCCCTACTAGCGGGTCAAACACCGGGGAGCTGTTTTTT
CDR3: CASSFPTSGSNTGELFF

V: TRBV6-5
D: .
J: TRBJ1-1
size: few
DNA: TGTGCCAGCAGTTACCTCAGGGGAACTGAAGCTTTCTTT
CDR3: CASSYLRGTEAFF

V: TRBV20-1
D: TRBD1
J: TRBJ2-1
size: few
DNA: TGCAGTGCAACGACTGGACAGGGGGCATCGGACAATGAGCAGTTCTTC
CDR3: CSATTGQGASDNEQFF

V: TRBV12-3/TRBV12-4
D: .
J: TRBJ2-1
size: .
DNA: TGTGCCAGCAGTTTGATGTTTGGGCAGTTCTTC
CDR3: CASSLMFGQFF

V: TRBV20-1
D: TRBD2
J: TRBJ2-1
size: many
DNA: TGCAGTGCTGAATCTAGCGGGGTGATCTACAATGAGCAGTTCTTC
CDR3: CSAESSGVIYNEQFF

V: TRBV10-2
D: .
J: TRBJ1-6
size: .
DNA: TGCGCCAGCAGTAAACAGGGTCCTGGCCGGAATTCACCCCTCCACTTT
CDR3: CASSKQGPGRNSPLHF

V: TRBV7-9
D: TRBD1
J: TRBJ1-3
size: many
DNA: TGTGCCAGCAGCCCGACGACAGGGGGAAACACCATATATTTT
CDR3: CASSPTTGGNTIYF

V: TRBV2
D: TRBD2
J: TRBJ2-3
size: .
DNA: TGTGCCAGCAGTCGAAGAGGACGGGAGGATACAGATACGCAGTATTTT
CDR3: CASSRRGREDTDTQYF

V: TRBV4-1
D: TRBD2
J: TRBJ2-7
size: .
DNA: TGCGCCAGCAGCCAAGCGGGCGCGGGAGGCCCCTCCGCCGAGCAGTACTTC
CDR3: CASSQAGAGGPSAEQYF

V: TRBV4-1
D: TRBD2
J: TRBJ2-7
size: .
DNA: TGCGCCAGCAGCCAAGCTCAGTTAGCGGGAGCCCCGTACTTC
CDR3: CASSQAQLAGAPYF

V: TRBV5-1
D: .
J: TRBJ2-5
size: many
DNA: TGCGCCAGCAGCTTGGGACTGAGCGTAGAGACCCAGTACTTC
CDR3: CASSLGLSVETQYF

V: TRBV29-1
D: .
J: TRBJ1-1
size: many
DNA: TGCAGCGCGGGGGCAGCGAACACTGAAGCTTTCTTT
CDR3: CSAGAANTEAFF

V: TRBV6-2/TRBV6-3
D: .
J: TRBJ1-5
size: many
DNA: TGTGCCAGCAGTTTTACCTTGGATCAGCCCCAGCATTTT
CDR3: CASSFTLDQPQHF

V: TRBV6-2/TRBV6-3
D: .
J: TRBJ2-1
size: few
DNA: TGTGCCAGCAGACGAGGACCAAACAATGAGCAGTTCTTC
CDR3: CASRRGPNNEQFF

V: TRBV29-1
D: .
J: TRBJ1-1
size: few
DNA: TGCAGCGTTGTGGGGTTTGCGGGGGCTGGCACTGAAGCTTTCTTT
CDR3: CSVVGFAGAGTEAFF

V: TRBV7-8
D: .
J: TRBJ2-1
size: .
DNA: TGTGCCAGCAGCTTTTCTCCCGGAAATGAGCAGTTCTTC
CDR3: CASSFSPGNEQFF

V: TRBV7-3
D: .
J: TRBJ2-1
size: many
DNA: TGTGCCAGCAGCTCCGGATCCGGCAATGAGCAGTTCTTC
CDR3: CASSSGSGNEQFF

V: TRBV3-1
D: TRBD2
J: TRBJ2-2
size: few
DNA: TGTGCCAGCAGCCTGACTAGCGGCCCGAACACCGGGGAGCTGTTTTTT
CDR3: CASSLTSGPNTGELFF

V: TRBV29-1
D: .
J: TRBJ1-2
size: many
DNA: TGCAGCGTCGGGCAGGGAAGAGAAGGCTACACCTTC
CDR3: CSVGQGREGYTF

V: TRBV6-1
D: .
J: TRBJ1-5
size: once
DNA: TGTGCCAGCGGCGGGTATGGCAATCAGCCCCAGCATTTT
CDR3: CASGGYGNQPQHF